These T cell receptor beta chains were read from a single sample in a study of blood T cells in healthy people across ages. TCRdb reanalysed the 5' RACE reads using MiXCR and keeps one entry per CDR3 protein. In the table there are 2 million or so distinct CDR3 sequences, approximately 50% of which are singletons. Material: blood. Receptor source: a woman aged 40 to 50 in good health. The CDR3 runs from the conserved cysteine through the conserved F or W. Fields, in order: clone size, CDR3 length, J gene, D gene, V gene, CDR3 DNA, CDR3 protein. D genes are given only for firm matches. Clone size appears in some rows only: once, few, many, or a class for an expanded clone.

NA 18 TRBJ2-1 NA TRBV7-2 TGTGCCAGCAGCTTAGGATCGCGGGTTATAGGGGTACGCAATGAGCAGTTCTTC CASSLGSRVIGVRNEQFF
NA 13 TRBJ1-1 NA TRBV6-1 TGTGCCTCAAAAGCAGGGCTGAACACTGAAGCTTTCTTT CASKAGLNTEAFF
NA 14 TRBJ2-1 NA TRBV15 TGTGCCACCAGCAGAACCGGGGCCTACAATGAGCAGTTCTTC CATSRTGAYNEQFF
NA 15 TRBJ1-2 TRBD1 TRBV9 TGTGCCAGCAGCGCCAGGACAGGGAAAGGCTATGGCTACACCTTC CASSARTGKGYGYTF
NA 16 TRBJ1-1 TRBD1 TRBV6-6 TGTGCCAGCAGTTACCCTAAGGTTACAGGGGGCACTGAAGCTTTCTTT CASSYPKVTGGTEAFF
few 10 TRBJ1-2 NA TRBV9 TGTGCCAGCAGCGGCAGTGGCTACACCTTC CASSGSGYTF
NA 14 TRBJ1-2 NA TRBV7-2 TGTGCCAGCAGCTTAGCTTGGCAGGGATATGGCTACACCTTC CASSLAWQGYGYTF
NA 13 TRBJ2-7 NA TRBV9 TGTGCCAGCAGCGGCAGGGGGAGGGTCGAGCAGTACTTC CASSGRGRVEQYF
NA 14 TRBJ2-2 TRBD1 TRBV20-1 TGCAGTTCGTTGGACAGGGGGCTTTCCGGGGAGCTGTTTTTT CSSLDRGLSGELFF
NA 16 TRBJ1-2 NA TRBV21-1 TGTGCCAGCAGTCCGACTGTCGGGACAGGGGTCTATGGCTACACCTTC CASSPTVGTGVYGYTF
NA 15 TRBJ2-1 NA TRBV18 TGTGCCAGCTCACCCCAGGGGAATTCGGGCAATGAGCAGTTCTTC CASSPQGNSGNEQFF
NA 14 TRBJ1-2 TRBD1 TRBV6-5 TGTGCCAGCAGTCTATCGGACAGGGGGCGCGGCTACACCTTC CASSLSDRGRGYTF
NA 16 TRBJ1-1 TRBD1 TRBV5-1 TGCGCCAGCAGCTTCGGACAGGGGACCGCCTACACTGAAGCTTTCTTT CASSFGQGTAYTEAFF
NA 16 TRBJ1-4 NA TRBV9 TGTGCCAGCAGCCCGACCGGGACGACGCCTAATGAAAAACTGTTTTTT CASSPTGTTPNEKLFF
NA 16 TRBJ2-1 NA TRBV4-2 TGTGCCAGCAGTCCCGACGATCAGGGCCCCTACAATGAGCAGTTCTTC CASSPDDQGPYNEQFF
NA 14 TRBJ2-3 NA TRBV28 TGTGCCAGCAAAACGGCCGGGGTGGGCGATACACAGTATTTT CASKTAGVGDTQYF
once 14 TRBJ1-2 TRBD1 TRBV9 TGTGCCAGCACCCCAGGAGGGGGCAACTATGGCTACACCTTC CASTPGGGNYGYTF
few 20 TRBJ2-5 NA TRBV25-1 TGTGCCAGCAGTTTCCGTTCCGGGACAGGGACTAGAGGGCCGGTAAATGAGCAGTACTTC CASSFRSGTGTRGPVNEQYF
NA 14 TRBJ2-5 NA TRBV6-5 TGTGCCAGCAGCGGTCTCGGGGGTTTGGAGACCCAGTACTTC CASSGLGGLETQYF
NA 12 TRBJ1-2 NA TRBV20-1 TGCAGTGCCGGAGGAGGCGGAAATGGCTACACCTTC CSAGGGGNGYTF
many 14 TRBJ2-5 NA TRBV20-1 TGCAGTGCTAGCGCTAGCGAGGGCAAAGAGACCCAGTACTTC CSASASEGKETQYF
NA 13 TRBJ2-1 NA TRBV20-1 TGCAGTGCTAGCAGGGGGGGGCTTAATGAGCAGTTCTTC CSASRGGLNEQFF
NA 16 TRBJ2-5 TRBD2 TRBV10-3 TGCGCCATCAGTGAGTCGGGAGGAAGCTTGAAAGAGACCCAGTACTTC CAISESGGSLKETQYF
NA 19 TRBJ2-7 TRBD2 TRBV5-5 TGTGCCAGCAGCTCTCAGGGCAGTTCTAGCGGGGGCGGAATCTACGAGCAGTACTTC CASSSQGSSSGGGIYEQYF
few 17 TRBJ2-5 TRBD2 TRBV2 TGTGCCAGCTCCACGCCGGGACTAGCGGGGATAAAAGAGACCCAGTACTTC CASSTPGLAGIKETQYF
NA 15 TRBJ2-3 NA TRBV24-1 TGTGCCACCAGTGATGGACCCATTAGCACAGATACGCAGTATTTT CATSDGPISTDTQYF
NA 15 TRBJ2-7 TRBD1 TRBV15 TGTGCCACCAGCAGGCCGGGACAGGGGGTCTACGAGCAGTACTTC CATSRPGQGVYEQYF
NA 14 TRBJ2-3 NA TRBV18 TGTGCCAGCTCACCAACAGTTTACACAGATACGCAGTATTTT CASSPTVYTDTQYF
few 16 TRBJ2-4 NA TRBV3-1 TGTGCCAGCAGCCCCCCGGGGCGACTAGCCAAAAACATTCAGTACTTC CASSPPGRLAKNIQYF
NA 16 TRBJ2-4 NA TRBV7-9 TGTGCCAGCAGCCCAGACGGGGGGCTAGCCAAAAACATTCAGTACTTC CASSPDGGLAKNIQYF
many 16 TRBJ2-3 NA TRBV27 TGTGCCAGCAGTCCCAAGGCCCGGTGGCCCACAGATACGCAGTATTTT CASSPKARWPTDTQYF
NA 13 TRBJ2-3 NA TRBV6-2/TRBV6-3 TGTGCCAGCAGCACCTCGAACACAGATACGCAGTATTTT CASSTSNTDTQYF
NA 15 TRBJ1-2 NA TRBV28 TGTGCCAGCAGTTTAACTCGTGGACAGCCAGGTGGCTACACCTTC CASSLTRGQPGGYTF
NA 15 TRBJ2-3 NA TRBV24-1 TGTGCCACCAGTGACCGGGCCGCCCGTACAGATACGCAGTATTTT CATSDRAARTDTQYF
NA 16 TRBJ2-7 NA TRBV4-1 TGCGCCAGCAGCCAAGATTTGGGACGGGGCTTAAATGAGCAGTACTTC CASSQDLGRGLNEQYF
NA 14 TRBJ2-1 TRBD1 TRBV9 TGTGCCAGCCGGGGGCGGGACAGGGGGGATGAGCAGTTCTTC CASRGRDRGDEQFF
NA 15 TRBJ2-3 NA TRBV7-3 TGTGCCAGCAGCAACCCCGGCGTGGGATCAGATACGCAGTATTTT CASSNPGVGSDTQYF
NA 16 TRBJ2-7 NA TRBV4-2 TGTGCCAGCAGCCAAGAGGGGGACGGGGAGGCCTACGAGCAGTACTTC CASSQEGDGEAYEQYF
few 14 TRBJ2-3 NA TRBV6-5 TGTGCCAGCAGTTGGGGCCGAAGGCCAGATACGCAGTATTTT CASSWGRRPDTQYF
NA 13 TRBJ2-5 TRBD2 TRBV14 TGTGCCAGCAGCCTCGGGGGGGCAAGGACCCAGTACTTC CASSLGGARTQYF
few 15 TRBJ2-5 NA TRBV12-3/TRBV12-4 TGTGCCAGCAGTTTACGGGGTGTGAGGGGAGAGACCCAGTACTTC CASSLRGVRGETQYF
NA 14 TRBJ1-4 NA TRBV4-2 TGTGCCAGCAGCCAAGGACAGGACGGTGAAAAGCTGTTTTTT CASSQGQDGEKLFF
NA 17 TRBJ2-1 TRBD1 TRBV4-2 TGTGCCAGCAGCCAAGGAGTCGGGACAGGGTCTTACAATGAGCAGTTCTTC CASSQGVGTGSYNEQFF
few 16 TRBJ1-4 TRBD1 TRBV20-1 TGTAGTGCTACCGCGGGACAGGTGTTGACTAATGAAAAACTGTTTTTT CSATAGQVLTNEKLFF
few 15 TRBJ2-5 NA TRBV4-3 TGCGCCAGCAGCCAAGCTGGGGGAGTCTGGGAGACCCAGTACTTC CASSQAGGVWETQYF
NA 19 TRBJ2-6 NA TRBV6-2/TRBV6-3 TGTGCCAGCAGTACTCTTACGACTAAGCTTATCGTGGGGGCCAACGTCCTGACTTTC CASSTLTTKLIVGANVLTF
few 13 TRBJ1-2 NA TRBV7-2 TGTGCCAGCAGCCAGGCGGCTAACGGTGGCTACACCTTC CASSQAANGGYTF
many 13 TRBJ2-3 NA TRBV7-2 TGTGCCAGCAGCTTAGACCCGGCAGATACGCAGTATTTT CASSLDPADTQYF
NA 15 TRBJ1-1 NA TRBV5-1 TGCGCCAGCAGCTGGGCCGGGGTGAGGGACACTGAAGCTTTCTTT CASSWAGVRDTEAFF
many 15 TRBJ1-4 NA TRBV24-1 TGTGCCACCAGCGATGCTGGGCAGGGTGATGAAAAACTGTTTTTT CATSDAGQGDEKLFF
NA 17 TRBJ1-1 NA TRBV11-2 TGTGCCAGCAGCCCCGCGCCACAGGGACGGGCGGACACTGAAGCTTTCTTT CASSPAPQGRADTEAFF
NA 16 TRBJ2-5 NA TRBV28 TGTGCCAGCAGTCAAGGGGGGACCTTCTTCCAAGAGACCCAGTACTTC CASSQGGTFFQETQYF
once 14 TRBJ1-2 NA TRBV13 TGTGCCGGCAGCTTATGGGGAGGGAACTATGGCTACACCTTC CAGSLWGGNYGYTF
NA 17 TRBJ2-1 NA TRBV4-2 TGTGCCAGCAGCCAAGGAGGAATGGGGAGCTCCTACAATGAGCAGTTCTTC CASSQGGMGSSYNEQFF
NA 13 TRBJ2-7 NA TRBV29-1 TGCAGCGTGGGGACCGGGGCGTCCTACGAGCAGTACTTC CSVGTGASYEQYF
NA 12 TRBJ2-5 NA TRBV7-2 TGTGCCAGCGCACGACATGCAGAGACCCAGTACTTC CASARHAETQYF
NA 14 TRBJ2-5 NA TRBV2 TGTGCCAGCAGCGAAAACCCGGGACCAAAGACCCAGTACTTC CASSENPGPKTQYF
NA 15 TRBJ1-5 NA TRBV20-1 TGCAGTGCTAGAGTCGGGGGCCCGGCGGGGCAGCCCCAGCATTTT CSARVGGPAGQPQHF
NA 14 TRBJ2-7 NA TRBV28 TGTGCCAGCAGTTTATTCGGGGAGTGGGAGACCCTGTACTTC CASSLFGEWETLYF
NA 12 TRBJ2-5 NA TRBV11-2 TGTGCCAGCAGCCCGGGCGGGTGGACCCAGTACTTC CASSPGGWTQYF